The present T cell receptor beta chain was sequenced within a study of CD8 T cells in ankylosing spondylitis. Study-level findings and limits: Enrichment of disease-linked clones was reportedly significant in matched ankylosing spondylitis synovial fluid. Past studies reported some motif variants in reactive arthritis synovial fluid and blood. As for the disease-linked clones, they showed a CD8+ phenotype and occurred at relatively low frequencies in peripheral blood. A motif in TCR beta, a set of seven to nine highly homologous variants, appeared characteristic of ankylosing spondylitis blood.

In its sample, this clonotype was seen a few times. Its antigen is currently unknown. Quantitative 5'-RACE with molecular barcodes was used to make the TCR beta libraries. TCRdb passed the 5' RACE reads through MiXCR, listing each CDR3 protein once. The data contain 200,000 to 250,000 distinct CDR3 sequences, around 18% of them singletons. Germline loops: CDR1 MNHEY, CDR2 SMNVEV (reference sequence). V was trimmed by 8 bases and J by 0 bases, leaving 18 bases between them. CDR3 length: 16 residues. The sequenced sample was blood, either unsorted or a sorted T cell fraction (not recorded which). This chain connects TRBV27 to TRBJ2-3; the D gene is possibly TRBD2 (6 bases). This receptor was taken from a male donor with ankylosing spondylitis. CDR3 protein: CASSGRGIISTDTQYF. DNA of the CDR3: TGTGCCAGCTCGGGCCGGGGGATAATTAGCACAGATACGCAGTATTTT.